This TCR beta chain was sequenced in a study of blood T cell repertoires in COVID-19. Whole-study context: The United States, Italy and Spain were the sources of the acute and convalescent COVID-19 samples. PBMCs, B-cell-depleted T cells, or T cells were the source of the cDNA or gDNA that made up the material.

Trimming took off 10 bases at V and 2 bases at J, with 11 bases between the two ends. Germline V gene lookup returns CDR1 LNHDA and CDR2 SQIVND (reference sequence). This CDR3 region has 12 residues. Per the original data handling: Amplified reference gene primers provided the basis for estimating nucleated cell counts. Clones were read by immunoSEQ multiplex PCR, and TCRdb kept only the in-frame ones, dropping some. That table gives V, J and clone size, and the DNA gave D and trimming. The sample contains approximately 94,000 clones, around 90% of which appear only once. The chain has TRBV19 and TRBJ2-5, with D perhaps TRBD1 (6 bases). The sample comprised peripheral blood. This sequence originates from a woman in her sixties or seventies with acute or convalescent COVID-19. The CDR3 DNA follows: TGTGCCACTCAGGGGTGGCAAGAGACCCAGTACTTC. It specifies CATQGWQETQYF.